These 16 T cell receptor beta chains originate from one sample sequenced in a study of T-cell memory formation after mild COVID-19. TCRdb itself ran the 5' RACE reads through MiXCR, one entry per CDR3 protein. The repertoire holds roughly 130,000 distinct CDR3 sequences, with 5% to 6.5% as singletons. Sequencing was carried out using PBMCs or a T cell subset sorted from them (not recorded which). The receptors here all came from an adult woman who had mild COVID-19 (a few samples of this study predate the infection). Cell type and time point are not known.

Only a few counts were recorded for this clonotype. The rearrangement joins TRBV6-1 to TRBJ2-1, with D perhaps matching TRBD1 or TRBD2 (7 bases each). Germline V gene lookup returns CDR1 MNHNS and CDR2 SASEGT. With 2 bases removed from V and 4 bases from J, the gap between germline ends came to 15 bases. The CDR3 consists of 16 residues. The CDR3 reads CASSERGLAVYNEQFF. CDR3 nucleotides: TGTGCCAGCAGTGAAAGGGGGCTAGCGGTTTACAATGAGCAGTTCTTC.

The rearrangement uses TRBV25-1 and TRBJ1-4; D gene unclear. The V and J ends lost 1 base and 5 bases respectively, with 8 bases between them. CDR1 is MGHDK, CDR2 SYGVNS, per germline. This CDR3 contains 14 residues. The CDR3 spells CASSESGPNEKLFF. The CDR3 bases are TGTGCCAGCAGTGAATCCGGGCCGAATGAAAAACTGTTTTTT.

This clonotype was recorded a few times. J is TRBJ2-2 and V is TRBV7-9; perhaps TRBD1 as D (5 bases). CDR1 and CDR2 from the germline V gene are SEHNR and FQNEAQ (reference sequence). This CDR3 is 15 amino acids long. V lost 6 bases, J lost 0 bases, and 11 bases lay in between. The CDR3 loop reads CASRMGLANTGELFF. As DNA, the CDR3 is TGTGCCAGCAGAATGGGGCTAGCGAACACCGGGGAGCTGTTTTTT.

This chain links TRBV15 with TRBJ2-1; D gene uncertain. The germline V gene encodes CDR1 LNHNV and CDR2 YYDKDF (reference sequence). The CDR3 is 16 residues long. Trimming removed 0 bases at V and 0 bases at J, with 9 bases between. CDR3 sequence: CATSRDSGFSYNEQFF. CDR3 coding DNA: TGTGCCACCAGCAGAGATTCGGGCTTCTCCTACAATGAGCAGTTCTTC. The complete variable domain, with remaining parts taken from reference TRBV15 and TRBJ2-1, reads DAMVIQNPRYQVTQFGKPVTLSCSQTLNHNVMYWYQQKSSQAPKLLFHYYDKDFNNEADTPDNFQSRRPNTSFCFLDIRSPGLGDTAMYLCATSRDSGFSYNEQFFGPGTRLTVL.

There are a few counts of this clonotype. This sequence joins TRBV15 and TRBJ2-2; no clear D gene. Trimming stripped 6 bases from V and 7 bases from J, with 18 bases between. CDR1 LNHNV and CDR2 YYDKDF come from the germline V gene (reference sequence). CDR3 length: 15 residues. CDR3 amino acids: CATRNLGSRLGELFF. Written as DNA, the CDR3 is TGTGCCACCAGAAATCTCGGTTCGCGTCTCGGGGAGCTGTTTTTT. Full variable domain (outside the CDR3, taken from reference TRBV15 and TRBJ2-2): DAMVIQNPRYQVTQFGKPVTLSCSQTLNHNVMYWYQQKSSQAPKLLFHYYDKDFNNEADTPDNFQSRRPNTSFCFLDIRSPGLGDTAMYLCATRNLGSRLGELFFGEGSRLTVL.

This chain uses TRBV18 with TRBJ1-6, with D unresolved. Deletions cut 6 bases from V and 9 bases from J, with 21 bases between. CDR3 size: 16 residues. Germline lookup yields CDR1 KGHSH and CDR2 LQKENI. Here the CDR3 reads CASSTSRELGSSPLHF. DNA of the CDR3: TGTGCCAGCTCCACGAGTAGGGAGCTGGGGAGTTCACCCCTCCACTTT. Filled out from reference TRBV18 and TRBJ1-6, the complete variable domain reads NAGVMQNPRHLVRRRGQEARLRCSPMKGHSHVYWYRQLPEEGLKFMVYLQKENIIDESGMPKERFSAEFPKEGPSILRIQQVVRGDSAAYFCASSTSRELGSSPLHFGNGTRLTVT.

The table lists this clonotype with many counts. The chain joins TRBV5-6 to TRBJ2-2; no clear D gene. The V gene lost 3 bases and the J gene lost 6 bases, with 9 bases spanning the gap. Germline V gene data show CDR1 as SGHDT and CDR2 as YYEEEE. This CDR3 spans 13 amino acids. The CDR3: CASSSRRAGELFF. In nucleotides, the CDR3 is TGTGCCAGCAGCTCGAGACGGGCCGGGGAGCTGTTTTTT.

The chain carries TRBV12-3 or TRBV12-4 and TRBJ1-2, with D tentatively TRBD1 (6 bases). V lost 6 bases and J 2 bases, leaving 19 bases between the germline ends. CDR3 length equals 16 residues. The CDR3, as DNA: TGTGCCAGCAGCCTATCAACAGGGAAGGGAAACTATGGCTACACCTTC. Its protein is CASSLSTGKGNYGYTF.

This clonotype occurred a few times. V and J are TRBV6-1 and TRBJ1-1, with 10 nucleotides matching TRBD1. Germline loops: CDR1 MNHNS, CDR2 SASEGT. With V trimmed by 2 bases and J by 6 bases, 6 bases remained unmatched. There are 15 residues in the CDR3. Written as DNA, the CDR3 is TGTGCCAGCAGTGAACCGGGACAGGGGATACCTGAAGCTTTCTTT. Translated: CASSEPGQGIPEAFF.

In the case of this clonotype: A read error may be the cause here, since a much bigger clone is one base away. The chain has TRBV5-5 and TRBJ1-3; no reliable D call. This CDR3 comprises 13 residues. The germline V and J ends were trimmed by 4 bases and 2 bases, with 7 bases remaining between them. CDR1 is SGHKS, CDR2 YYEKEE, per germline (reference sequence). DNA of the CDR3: TGTGCCAGCAGCCCTCAAACTGGAAACACCATATATTTT. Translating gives CASSPQTGNTIYF. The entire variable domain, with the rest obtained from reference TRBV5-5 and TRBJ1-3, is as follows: DAGVTQSPTHLIKTRGQQVTLRCSPISGHKSVSWYQQVLGQGPQFIFQYYEKEERGRGNFPDRFSARQFPNYSSELNVNALLLGDSALYLCASSPQTGNTIYFGEGSWLTVV.

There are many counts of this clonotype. CDR3 coding DNA: TGTGCCAGCAGTCTTTATCTGGGCGGGGGTCGAAATGAGCAGTTCTTC. This sequence encodes CASSLYLGGGRNEQFF. J is TRBJ2-1 and V is TRBV27, with TRBD2 matching 7 bases. The CDR3 sequence is 16 residues long. Germline V gene lookup returns CDR1 MNHEY and CDR2 SMNVEV (reference sequence). J was trimmed by 7 bases and V by 5 bases; bases with no gene match: 14.

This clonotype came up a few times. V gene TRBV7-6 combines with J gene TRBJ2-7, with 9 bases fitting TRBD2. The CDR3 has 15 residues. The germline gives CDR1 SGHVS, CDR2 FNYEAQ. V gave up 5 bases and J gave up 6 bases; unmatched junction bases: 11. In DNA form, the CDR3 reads TGTGCCAGCAGCGCAGCGGGAGGTCGGGCCTCCGAGCAGTACTTC. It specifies CASSAAGGRASEQYF.

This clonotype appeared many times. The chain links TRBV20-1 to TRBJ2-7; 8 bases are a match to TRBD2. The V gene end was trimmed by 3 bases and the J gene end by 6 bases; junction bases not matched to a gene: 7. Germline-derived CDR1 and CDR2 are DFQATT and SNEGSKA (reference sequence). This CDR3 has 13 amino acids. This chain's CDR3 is CSASPSGGAEQYF. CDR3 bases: TGCAGTGCTAGTCCCAGCGGGGGAGCCGAGCAGTACTTC.

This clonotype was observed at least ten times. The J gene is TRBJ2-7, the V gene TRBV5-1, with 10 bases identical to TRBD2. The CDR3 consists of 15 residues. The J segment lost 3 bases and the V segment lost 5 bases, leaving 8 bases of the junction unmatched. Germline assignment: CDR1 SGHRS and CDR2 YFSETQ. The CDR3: CASSGVSGRIYEQYF. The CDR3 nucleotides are TGCGCCAGCAGTGGGGTTAGCGGGAGGATCTACGAGCAGTACTTC.

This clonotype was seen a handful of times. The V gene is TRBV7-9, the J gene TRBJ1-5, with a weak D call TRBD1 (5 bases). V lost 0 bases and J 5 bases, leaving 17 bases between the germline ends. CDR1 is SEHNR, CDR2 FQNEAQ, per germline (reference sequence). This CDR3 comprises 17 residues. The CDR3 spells CASSLALGGAGDQPQHF. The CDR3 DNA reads TGTGCCAGCAGCTTAGCCTTGGGAGGGGCCGGGGATCAGCCCCAGCATTTT.

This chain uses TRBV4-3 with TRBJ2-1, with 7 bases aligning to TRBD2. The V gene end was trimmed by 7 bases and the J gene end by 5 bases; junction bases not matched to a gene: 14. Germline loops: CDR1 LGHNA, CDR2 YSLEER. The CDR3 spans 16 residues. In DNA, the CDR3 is TGCGCCAGCACCAAGACTCTCCACCGGGGGGACAATGAGCAGTTCTTC. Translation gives CASTKTLHRGDNEQFF.